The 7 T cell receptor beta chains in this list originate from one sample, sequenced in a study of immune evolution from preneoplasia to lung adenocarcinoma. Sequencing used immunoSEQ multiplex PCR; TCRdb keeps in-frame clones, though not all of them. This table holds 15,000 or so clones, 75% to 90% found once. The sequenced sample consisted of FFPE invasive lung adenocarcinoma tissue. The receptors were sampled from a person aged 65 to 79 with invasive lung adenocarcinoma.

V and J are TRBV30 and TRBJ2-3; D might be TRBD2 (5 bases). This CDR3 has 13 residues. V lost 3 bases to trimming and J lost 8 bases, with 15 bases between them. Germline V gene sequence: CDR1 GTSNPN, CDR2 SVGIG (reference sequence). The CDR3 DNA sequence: TGTGCCTGGAGAGGGTCAAATCGGGGTACGCAGTATTTT. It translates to CAWRGSNRGTQYF.

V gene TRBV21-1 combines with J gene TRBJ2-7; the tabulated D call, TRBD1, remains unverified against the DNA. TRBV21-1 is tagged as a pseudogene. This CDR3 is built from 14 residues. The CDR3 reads CASSPQGAVYEQYF. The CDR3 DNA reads TGTGCCAGCAGCCCCCAAGGGGCGGTCTACGAGCAGTACTTC.

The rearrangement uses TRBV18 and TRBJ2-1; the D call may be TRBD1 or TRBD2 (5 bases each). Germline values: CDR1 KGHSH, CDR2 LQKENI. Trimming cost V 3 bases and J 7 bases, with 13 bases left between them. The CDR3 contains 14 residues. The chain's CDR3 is CASSPRLGANEQFF. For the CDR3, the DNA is TGTGCCAGCTCACCCCGACTCGGGGCTAATGAGCAGTTCTTC.

The CDR3 loop is CASSDSVDSYEKLFF. The CDR3 DNA reads TGTGCCAGCAGTGATTCGGTGGACAGTTATGAAAAACTGTTTTTT. The chain joins TRBV6-1 to TRBJ1-4; possibly TRBD1 for D (6 bases). In germline, CDR1 is MNHNS, CDR2 SASEGT. V lost 3 bases to trimming and J lost 6 bases, with 14 bases between them. The CDR3 runs to 15 residues.

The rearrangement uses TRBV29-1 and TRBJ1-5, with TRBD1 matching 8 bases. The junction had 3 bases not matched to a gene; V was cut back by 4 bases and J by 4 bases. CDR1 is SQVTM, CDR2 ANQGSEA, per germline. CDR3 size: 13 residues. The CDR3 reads CSVGQGANQPQHF. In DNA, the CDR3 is TGCAGCGTTGGGCAGGGGGCTAATCAGCCCCAGCATTTT.

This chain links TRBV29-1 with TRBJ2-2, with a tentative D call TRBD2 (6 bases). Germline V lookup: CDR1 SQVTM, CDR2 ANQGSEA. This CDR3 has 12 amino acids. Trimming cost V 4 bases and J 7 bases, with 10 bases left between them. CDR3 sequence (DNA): TGCAGCGTTGGACTAGGTGGCGGGGAGCTGTTTTTT. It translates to CSVGLGGGELFF.

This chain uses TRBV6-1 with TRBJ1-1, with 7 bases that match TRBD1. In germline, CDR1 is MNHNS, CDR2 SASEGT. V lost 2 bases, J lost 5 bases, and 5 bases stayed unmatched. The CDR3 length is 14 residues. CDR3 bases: TGTGCCAGCAGTGAAAACAGGGGTGGTACTGAAGCTTTCTTT. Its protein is CASSENRGGTEAFF.